The table lists the clone carrying this T cell receptor (beta chain) with a few counts. Its matching antigen is unknown. Its ends do not fully match the called genes, so a read error is possible. The entry originates in a study of beta chain features in type 1 diabetes. Study-level points and caveats: The study found moderately but significantly shorter TCRB CDR3s in all four CD4+ subsets of Type 1 diabetes patients. There were fewer insertions and more deletions at the VDJ junctions of type 1 diabetes patients. High TCR expression in some cells could lead to their over-representation in cDNA sequencing.

CDR3 length: 15 residues. Looked up from germline, CDR1 is MDHEN and CDR2 is SYDVKM. Of the isolated RNA, all was reverse transcribed, and so the sequenced material was expressed TCRB transcripts. Here immunoSEQ multiplex PCR was the method, and the copy in TCRdb shows in-frame clones only, minus some. The table shows 300,000 or so clones, with 14% occurring only once. The receptor comes from a man younger than 40 with type 1 diabetes. V is TRBV28 and J is TRBJ2-7, with D perhaps TRBD2 (6 bases). Sequenced material: naive CD4+ T cells from blood. The CDR3 DNA sequence: TGTGCCAGCAGTCCCCCGGCGGGAAGGTCCTTCGAGCAGTACTTC. It specifies CASSPPAGRSFEQYF. The variable domain in full, completed from reference TRBV28 and TRBJ2-7, reads DVKVTQSSRYLVKRTGEKVFLECVQDMDHENMFWYRQDPGLGLRLIYFSYDVKMKEKGDIPEGYSVSREKKERFSLILESASTNQTSMYLCASSPPAGRSFEQYFGPGTRLTVT.